This TCR beta chain was sequenced for a study of T-cell reconstitution after alpha-beta-depleted transplantation in children. The library targeted TCRbeta and was prepared with unique molecular identifiers. TCRdb re-called the PCR reads through MiXCR, storing one row per CDR3 protein. The sample lists hundreds of thousands of distinct CDR3 sequences, over 15% occurring once. The material sequenced was PBMCs from the stem cell graft donor, taken from the stem cell graft. This clonotype was sampled from a human donor who donated a stem cell graft to a child with acute myeloid leukemia.

The CDR3, as DNA: TGTGCCAGCAGCTTAATCAGGGACAACTACGAGCAGTACTTC. Translated: CASSLIRDNYEQYF. The chain couples TRBV7-9 to TRBJ2-7; weak D call: TRBD1 (6 bases). This CDR3 has 14 amino acids. V was trimmed by 2 bases and J by 3 bases, leaving 11 bases between them. Germline V gene data show CDR1 as SEHNR and CDR2 as FQNEAQ (reference sequence).